The 10 T cell receptor beta chains below all came from one sample that was sequenced in a study of T cells expressing NK-cell markers. TCRdb reprocessed the 5' RACE reads and stores each CDR3 protein as one record, lacking DNA. Recorded for this sample: more than 400,000 distinct CDR3 sequences. The sequencing sample was made of blood T cells: a sorted CD56 or NKG2C T cell subset, CD4+ or CD8+ T cells, or bulk PBMC T cells (not recorded which). Receptor source: a woman aged 18-70 years in good health.

The chain combines TRBV7-3 with TRBJ1-2; TCRdb's D gene call, TRBD1, goes unchecked for lack of DNA. Germline V gene lookup returns CDR1 SGHTA and CDR2 FQGTGA. The CDR3 loop spans 13 amino acids. The chain's CDR3 is CASSLKQGIGYTF.

This sequence joins TRBV20-1 and TRBJ1-2; the D gene TCRdb calls, TRBD1, cannot be checked with no DNA. The CDR3 covers 13 residues. Germline loops: CDR1 DFQATT, CDR2 SNEGSKA (reference sequence). The chain's CDR3 is CSAHVGGGYGYTF.

This chain joins TRBV7-2 and TRBJ2-1. The CDR3 contains 16 residues. Germline V gene sequence: CDR1 SGHTA, CDR2 FQGNSA. CDR3 region: CASSVLLGSSYNEQFF.

The chain couples TRBV20-1 to TRBJ2-1. The CDR3 is made up of 12 amino acids. Germline V gives CDR1 DFQATT, CDR2 SNEGSKA (reference sequence). The CDR3 sequence is CSARKTSNEQFF.

Here the CDR3 reads CASSDALPGSTDTQYF. The chain has TRBV28 and TRBJ2-3; TCRdb calls TRBD1, which cannot be checked without DNA. Germline CDR1 and CDR2: MDHEN and SYDVKM. CDR3 length equals 16 residues. The whole variable domain, remainder taken from reference TRBV28 and TRBJ2-3, is DVKVTQSSRYLVKRTGEKVFLECVQDMDHENMFWYRQDPGLGLRLIYFSYDVKMKEKGDIPEGYSVSREKKERFSLILESASTNQTSMYLCASSDALPGSTDTQYFGPGTRLTVL.

The chain joins TRBV6-2 or TRBV6-3 to TRBJ1-1; lacking DNA, the TRBD1 call made by TCRdb goes unchecked. CDR3 size: 15 residues. CDR1 is MNHEY and CDR2 is SVGEGT in the germline V gene. Here the CDR3 reads CASSNQGRGNTEAFF.

This chain joins TRBV20-1 and TRBJ1-1. The V gene's germline CDR1 is DFQATT and CDR2 SNEGSKA (reference sequence). This CDR3 comprises 14 residues. The CDR3 protein is CSARGLSRYTEAFF.

This chain joins TRBV6-1 and TRBJ1-1; TCRdb reports TRBD1, a call that lacks DNA to check it against. In germline, CDR1 is MNHNS, CDR2 SASEGT. CDR3 length: 13 amino acids. The CDR3 spells CASSAPMNTEAFF.

V usage is TRBV27 and J usage is TRBJ2-7. The CDR3 has 14 residues. Germline V gene lookup returns CDR1 MNHEY and CDR2 SMNVEV (reference sequence). CDR3 protein: CASQGSKSSYEQYF.

This sequence joins TRBV2 and TRBJ2-5; there is no DNA to check the TCRdb D call of TRBD1. CDR1 is SNHLY, CDR2 FYNNEI, per germline. CDR3 size: 13 residues. This CDR3 reads CASRDTGGETQYF.